This T cell receptor (beta chain) was sequenced for a study of cytomegalovirus exposure and HLA in healthy donors. This clone was seen only a few times. In the PCR, 60 Vbeta and 13 Jbeta primers were used. Sequenced by immunoSEQ multiplex PCR; TCRdb stores in-frame clones only, minus some. The table has around 130,000 clones, 65% to 80% seen once; the top ten hold around 1.9%. The CDR3 is made up of 16 amino acids. V lost 4 bases and J 3 bases, leaving 19 bases between the germline ends. Looked up from germline, CDR1 is SGDLS and CDR2 is YYNGEE. Sequencing used PBMCs. The chain is built from TRBV9 and TRBJ2-5, with no clear D. The TCR sequence derives from a woman aged 40 to 50 in good health and CMV-seronegative. This chain's CDR3 is CASSPSVDLTKETQYF. In DNA, the CDR3 is TGTGCCAGCAGCCCCTCAGTAGACTTAACAAAAGAGACCCAGTACTTC.